This T cell receptor beta chain was retrieved from a study of T cells in Graves' hyperthyroidism and ophthalmopathy. Study context: Blood was drawn when the patient was first diagnosed and still untreated.

RNA transcripts gave rise to amplified TCR beta CDR3 regions. The primer set for the first-round RT-PCR of the TCR CDR3 was HTBI. TCRdb re-derived calls from the multiplex PCR reads in MiXCR, one entry per CDR3 protein. The sample yields 600,000 to 900,000 distinct CDR3 sequences, over 15% seen once. Stable disease denoted Graves' hyperthyroidism without ophthalmopathy progression within 18 months. Uncontrolled infection, other autoimmune disease, pregnancy or lactation led to exclusion. PBMCs stemmed from less than 13 ml fresh peripheral blood. Trimming took 6 bases from V and 4 from J; bases not matched to a gene: 9. CDR1 and CDR2 (germline): SNHLY, FYNNEI. The CDR3 sequence is 14 residues long. This clonotype has just a few counts.

Input material: blood. This TCR was recovered from a man younger than 35 with Graves' hyperthyroidism. The V call is TRBV2, the J call TRBJ2-7, with 7 bases matching TRBD2. The chain's CDR3 is CASSPGLSAYEQYF. The CDR3 DNA reads as TGTGCCAGCAGCCCGGGACTATCTGCTTACGAGCAGTACTTC.